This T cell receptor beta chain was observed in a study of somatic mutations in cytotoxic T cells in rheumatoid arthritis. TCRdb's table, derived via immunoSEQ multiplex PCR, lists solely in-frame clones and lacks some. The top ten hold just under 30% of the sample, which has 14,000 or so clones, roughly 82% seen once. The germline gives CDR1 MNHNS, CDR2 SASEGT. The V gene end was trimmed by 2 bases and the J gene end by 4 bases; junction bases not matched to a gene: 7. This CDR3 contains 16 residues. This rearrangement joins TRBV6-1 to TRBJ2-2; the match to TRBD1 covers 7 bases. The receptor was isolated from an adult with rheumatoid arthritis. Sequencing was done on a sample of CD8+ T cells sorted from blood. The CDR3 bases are TGTGCCAGCAGTGAACTCCCAGGGGGTGGCACCGGGGAGCTGTTTTTT. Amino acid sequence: CASSELPGGGTGELFF.